The 8 T cell receptor beta chains given below trace back to one sample, sequenced in a study of CD8+ T cells in alopecia areata. Treatment of the sample: oral pan-JAK inhibitor, 5-10 mg twice daily. RNA was extracted and reverse transcribed into cDNA as the sequencing template. The table came from immunoSEQ multiplex PCR; TCRdb's copy has only in-frame clones and leaves some out. Of around 180,000 clones listed, less than 70% were seen once; the top ten hold approximately 1.2%. This specimen was CD4+ T cells sorted from blood, taken around week 50, from a patient treated with tofacitinib. The receptors were sampled from a human donor with alopecia areata.

This clone has just one count. The gene calls are TRBV2 and TRBJ1-2; 10 bases line up with TRBD1. The CDR3 is made up of 14 amino acids. V gave up 10 bases and J gave up 3 bases; unmatched junction bases: 8. Germline V lookup: CDR1 SNHLY, CDR2 FYNNEI. CDR3: CATSGQGSDYGYTF. The DNA for the CDR3 is TGTGCCACCTCGGGACAGGGGAGTGACTATGGCTACACCTTC.

The chain is built from TRBV30 and TRBJ2-7; 9 bases map to TRBD1. J was trimmed by 6 bases and V by 7 bases; bases with no gene match: 10. CDR1 is GTSNPN and CDR2 is SVGIG in the germline V gene (reference sequence). This CDR3 region has 13 residues. CDR3 nucleotides: TGTGCCTTGGGGGACAGGGAGATCGGCGAGCAGTACTTC. Translating it yields CALGDREIGEQYF.

The chain links TRBV2 to TRBJ2-7; a weak D match, TRBD1 (5 bases). The germline CDR1 and CDR2 sequences are SNHLY and FYNNEI. V lost 8 bases, J lost 2 bases, and 16 bases lay in between. This CDR3 region has 14 residues. CDR3 loop: CASSSMRQTYEQYF. DNA of the CDR3: TGTGCCAGCTCCTCGATGAGACAGACCTACGAGCAGTACTTC.

This clone was seen only a few times. This sequence joins TRBV25-1 and TRBJ2-2; 8 nucleotides align to TRBD1. The germline V gene has CDR1 MGHDK and CDR2 SYGVNS. The CDR3 has 15 residues. J gave up 0 bases and V 6 bases, and 3 bases lay outside the gene matches. CDR3 protein: CASRGTGPNTGELFF. CDR3 DNA: TGTGCCAGCAGGGGGACAGGTCCGAACACCGGGGAGCTGTTTTTT.

The V gene is TRBV4-3, the J gene TRBJ1-2; D possibly corresponds to TRBD1 (6 bases). Trimming left V 0 bases short and J 4 bases short, with 9 bases between. Germline V gene lookup returns CDR1 LGHNA and CDR2 YSLEER. CDR3 length: 14 amino acids. The CDR3 nucleotides read TGCGCCAGCAGCCAAGATCGGGGGCCCTATGGCTACACCTTC. This codes for CASSQDRGPYGYTF.

This clone has more than one count but fewer than ten. In nucleotides, the CDR3 is TGCAGCGCCGGCCGGGGGTCGGACACTGAAGCTTTCTTT. Its translation: CSAGRGSDTEAFF. The rearrangement links TRBV29-1 to TRBJ1-1; TRBD1 is a possible D gene (5 bases). CDR3 length: 13 amino acids. Germline CDR1 SQVTM, CDR2 ANQGSEA. V lost 7 bases to trimming and J lost 3 bases, with 15 bases between them.

The chain is built from TRBV11-3 and TRBJ2-7; TRBD2 is a possible D gene (6 bases). The V gene lost 4 bases and the J gene lost 7 bases, with 17 bases spanning the gap. The CDR3 has 14 amino acids. Germline lookup yields CDR1 SGHNT and CDR2 YENEEA. Here the CDR3 reads CASSSPGLVGEQYF. The CDR3 DNA follows: TGTGCCAGCAGCTCGCCGGGACTGGTCGGGGAGCAGTACTTC. Looking up the rest from reference TRBV11-3 and TRBJ2-7 gives the full variable domain: EAGVVQSPRYKIIEKKQPVAFWCNPISGHNTLYWYLQNLGQGPELLIRYENEEAVDDSQLPKDRFSAERLKGVDSTLKIQPAELGDSAVYLCASSSPGLVGEQYFGPGTRLTVT.

This clone showed up just a few times. The chain is built from TRBV5-1 and TRBJ1-1; the D is unclear. V lost 4 bases and J lost 7, with 17 bases in between. CDR3 length: 14 residues. Germline-derived CDR1 and CDR2 are SGHRS and YFSETQ. CDR3 amino acids: CASSPTGTGHEAFF. The CDR3, as DNA: TGCGCCAGCAGCCCTACTGGAACTGGGCATGAAGCTTTCTTT.